One and the same sample provided the 32 T cell receptor beta chains below, sequenced in a study of cytomegalovirus exposure and HLA in healthy donors. TCRdb's table, derived via immunoSEQ multiplex PCR, lists solely in-frame clones and lacks some. The sample lists some 320,000 clones; around 90% were seen once. Material for sequencing was PBMCs. These receptor sequences come from a woman aged 25 to 39 in good health and CMV-seropositive.

V usage is TRBV15 and J usage is TRBJ1-6, with 7 bases identical to TRBD1. V gave up 4 bases and J gave up 4 bases; unmatched junction bases: 13. CDR3 length: 18 amino acids. Germline CDR1 reads LNHNV; CDR2 reads YYDKDF (reference sequence). The CDR3 region is CATSKRTGAGGYNSPLHF. CDR3 DNA sequence: TGTGCCACCAGCAAAAGAACAGGGGCCGGAGGGTATAATTCACCCCTCCACTTT.

This chain joins TRBV6-1 and TRBJ1-5, with 7 nucleotides matching TRBD1. Per the germline V gene, CDR1 is MNHNS and CDR2 is SASEGT. The CDR3 has 16 amino acids. V shed 2 bases, J shed 3 bases, and the junction held 7 bases outside the gene matches. The CDR3 nucleotides read TGTGCCAGCAGTGAAACCCCCGGGACAGCCAATCAGCCCCAGCATTTT. This translates into CASSETPGTANQPQHF.

The CDR3 loop reads CSVTLAGTSIDTQYF. Written as DNA, the CDR3 is TGCAGCGTTACTCTAGCGGGGACGTCCATAGATACGCAGTATTTT. This rearrangement joins TRBV29-1 to TRBJ2-3; TRBD2 aligns across 9 bases. The CDR3 extends over 15 amino acids. V was pared by 5 bases and J by 5 bases, with 11 bases of the junction left unmatched. Germline loops: CDR1 SQVTM, CDR2 ANQGSEA.

The chain recombines TRBV5-6 with TRBJ2-7; 14 bases agree with TRBD2. The CDR3 has 15 amino acids. Losses at the gene ends were 4 bases for V and 3 bases for J; bases not matched to a gene: 3. Germline-derived CDR1 and CDR2 are SGHDT and YYEEEE. The CDR3 coding sequence is TGTGCCAGCAGCCCGGGACTAGCGGGGGTCTACGAGCAGTACTTC. It translates to CASSPGLAGVYEQYF.

The chain carries TRBV4-3 and TRBJ2-3; no clear D gene. Germline CDR1 reads LGHNA; CDR2 reads YSLEER. V lost 1 base, J lost 5 bases, and 7 bases lay in between. The CDR3 spans 13 residues. The CDR3 coding sequence is TGCGCCAGCAGCCAAGGGTTAGGAGATACGCAGTATTTT. Translated: CASSQGLGDTQYF.

This chain uses TRBV27 with TRBJ2-5; 7 bases line up with TRBD2. CDR3 length equals 17 residues. Trimming at V came to 3 bases and at J to 4 bases, leaving 14 bases not matched to a gene. The germline CDR1 and CDR2 sequences are MNHEY and SMNVEV (reference sequence). CDR3 nucleotide sequence: TGTGCCAGCAGTTTCAGGCCGGCTAGCGGCGTAACAGAGACCCAGTACTTC. Translated: CASSFRPASGVTETQYF.

The genes are TRBV9 and TRBJ2-7; D possibly matches TRBD1 or TRBD2 (5 bases each). Trimming removed 0 bases at V and 2 bases at J, with 6 bases between. Germline V gene data show CDR1 as SGDLS and CDR2 as YYNGEE. The CDR3 is 13 residues long. The CDR3 protein is CASSVGGTYEQYF. In nucleotides, the CDR3 is TGTGCCAGCAGCGTAGGGGGGACCTACGAGCAGTACTTC.

This clone showed up just a few times. This chain uses TRBV7-9 with TRBJ1-2, with 12 bases lining up with TRBD1. Germline V lookup: CDR1 SEHNR, CDR2 FQNEAQ (reference sequence). This CDR3 is built from 14 residues. V dropped 5 bases and J dropped 8; count of bases not matched to a gene: 6. The CDR3 sequence is CASSAGQGARGYTF. The CDR3 coding sequence is TGTGCCAGCAGCGCGGGACAGGGGGCGAGGGGCTACACCTTC.

The rearrangement uses TRBV25-1 and TRBJ2-6; D not resolved. Trimming pared 1 base from V and 2 bases from J, leaving 9 bases between. The CDR3 spans 16 residues. Germline CDR1 reads MGHDK; CDR2 reads SYGVNS. The CDR3 sequence: CASSESVGPGANVLTF. CDR3 coding DNA: TGTGCCAGCAGTGAATCGGTGGGCCCTGGGGCCAACGTCCTGACTTTC.

The rearrangement joins TRBV5-8 to TRBJ2-5; the match to TRBD1 covers 11 bases. With V trimmed by 4 bases and J by 5 bases, 7 bases remained unmatched. The CDR3 contains 15 residues. Germline V gene lookup returns CDR1 SGHTS and CDR2 YDEGEE. The CDR3: CASSRGQGARETQYF. The CDR3 nucleotides are TGTGCCAGCAGCCGCGGACAGGGGGCGCGGGAGACCCAGTACTTC.

DNA for the CDR3: TGTGCCAGCAGCGCTTCTGAGGGCTACACCTTC. It is translated as CASSASEGYTF. This rearrangement joins TRBV9 to TRBJ1-2; unclear D gene. Per the germline V gene, CDR1 is SGDLS and CDR2 is YYNGEE. Trimming took 3 bases from V and 8 from J, leaving 8 bases between them. The CDR3 spans 11 residues.

The J gene is TRBJ2-2, the V gene TRBV5-6; no clear D gene. The CDR3 consists of 13 residues. Trimming left V 3 bases short and J 6 bases short, with 9 bases between. Germline V CDR1 and CDR2: SGHDT, YYEEEE. As DNA, the CDR3 is TGTGCCAGCAGCTCGATGTGGGCCGGGGAGCTGTTTTTT. Its protein is CASSSMWAGELFF.

This clone was observed a handful of times. The rearrangement links TRBV9 to TRBJ1-6; TRBD1 might be the D (6 bases). This CDR3 is 19 amino acids long. V lost 0 bases and J lost 0, with 16 bases in between. Germline CDR1 SGDLS, CDR2 YYNGEE. Here the CDR3 DNA reads TGTGCCAGCAGCGTAGCCAGGGGTGACCCAAGCTCCTATAATTCACCCCTCCACTTT. It translates to CASSVARGDPSSYNSPLHF.

The rearrangement links TRBV4-3 to TRBJ1-2, with 9 bases that match TRBD1. V was pared by 2 bases and J by 4 bases, with 8 bases of the junction left unmatched. This CDR3 comprises 16 residues. From germline, CDR1 is LGHNA and CDR2 YSLEER. The DNA of the CDR3 is TGCGCCAGCAGCCAACGGACAGGGGAGGGGGCCTATGGCTACACCTTC. Translated: CASSQRTGEGAYGYTF.

The rearrangement joins TRBV9 to TRBJ2-7; the D call may be TRBD1 or TRBD2 (5 bases each). The V gene lost 2 bases and the J gene lost 4 bases, with 10 bases spanning the gap. CDR1 is SGDLS and CDR2 is YYNGEE in the germline V gene. This CDR3 has 13 amino acids. DNA of the CDR3: TGTGCCAGCAGCGTCGAGGGGAAATACGAGCAGTACTTC. It encodes CASSVEGKYEQYF.

The J gene is TRBJ2-2, the V gene TRBV13; possibly TRBD1 for D (6 bases). This CDR3 spans 14 amino acids. In germline, CDR1 is PRHDT, CDR2 FYEKMQ (reference sequence). The V end lost 0 bases, the J end lost 4 bases, and 6 bases lay between the germline ends. This CDR3 reads CASSLGTGTGELFF. DNA of the CDR3: TGTGCCAGCAGCTTAGGGACAGGCACCGGGGAGCTGTTTTTT.

The chain combines TRBV20-1 with TRBJ1-6; D unclear. V lost 7 bases to trimming and J lost 7 bases, with 8 bases between them. Germline CDR1 and CDR2: DFQATT and SNEGSKA (reference sequence). The CDR3 covers 11 residues. CDR3 residues: CSVMSNSPLHF. CDR3 DNA: TGCAGTGTAATGTCGAATTCACCCCTCCACTTT.

The V gene is TRBV6-1, the J gene TRBJ2-7, with D unclear. Germline V gene lookup returns CDR1 MNHNS and CDR2 SASEGT. The V end lost 3 bases, the J end lost 3 bases, and 12 bases lay between the germline ends. There are 14 residues in the CDR3. As DNA, the CDR3 is TGTGCCAGCAGTGAGGTCGGAGCCGGCTACGAGCAGTACTTC. Amino acid sequence: CASSEVGAGYEQYF.

This sequence joins TRBV28 and TRBJ1-6; D gene unclear. V lost 6 bases, J lost 0 bases, and 6 bases lay in between. The CDR3 is made up of 14 amino acids. Germline loops: CDR1 MDHEN, CDR2 SYDVKM. CDR3 sequence: CASRKGSYNSPLHF. In DNA form, the CDR3 reads TGTGCCAGCAGAAAAGGCTCCTATAATTCACCCCTCCACTTT.

With respect to this clone: The same CDR3 is also encoded by other DNA sequences in this sample. The chain has TRBV4-3 and TRBJ2-7; weak D call: TRBD2 (5 bases). Germline V gene sequence: CDR1 LGHNA, CDR2 YSLEER. The CDR3 runs 15 residues. Trimming left V 1 base short and J 0 bases short, with 10 bases between. The chain's CDR3 is CASSQGTGSSYEQYF. In DNA, the CDR3 is TGCGCCAGCAGCCAAGGGACGGGGAGCTCCTACGAGCAGTACTTC.

The CDR3, as DNA: TGTGCCAGCAGCTTAGTAGGATCGGGACTGAGAAATTCACCCCTCCACTTT. Protein sequence: CASSLVGSGLRNSPLHF. The chain joins TRBV7-8 to TRBJ1-6; D is perhaps TRBD1 (5 bases). Trimming pared 1 base from V and 7 bases from J, leaving 17 bases between. Germline V CDR1 and CDR2: SGHVS, FQNEAQ. This CDR3 is 17 amino acids long.

The chain joins TRBV4-1 to TRBJ2-2; 13 nucleotides match TRBD2. Trimming took 3 bases from V and 4 from J; bases not matched to a gene: 8. The CDR3 has 18 amino acids. Germline loops: CDR1 MGHRA, CDR2 YSYEKL. The CDR3 DNA reads TGCGCCAGCAGCCATCCCACTAGCGGGGGGGCGGGCACCGGGGAGCTGTTTTTT. Translated: CASSHPTSGGAGTGELFF.

The chain couples TRBV9 to TRBJ1-5; 9 bases map to TRBD1. This CDR3 is 15 amino acids long. Germline CDR1 is SGDLS and CDR2 is YYNGEE. Unmatched junction bases numbered 6, after V lost 4 bases and J lost 4 bases. For the CDR3, the DNA is TGTGCCAGCAGCCCGGGGACAGGGAGTAATCAGCCCCAGCATTTT. Its translation is CASSPGTGSNQPQHF.

This chain uses TRBV6-5 with TRBJ2-7; tentatively, D is TRBD1 (6 bases). V was trimmed by 5 bases and J by 7 bases, leaving 18 bases between them. CDR1 MNHEY and CDR2 SVGAGI come from the germline V gene. This CDR3 comprises 14 residues. CDR3 sequence reads: CASSPPIPGVEQYF. CDR3 nucleotide sequence: TGTGCCAGCAGTCCGCCCATCCCAGGGGTTGAGCAGTACTTC.

The chain is built from TRBV12-2 and TRBJ2-7; the table calls TRBD2, which could not be checked here. TRBV12-2 is labeled a pseudogene. This CDR3 contains 13 residues. The CDR3 sequence is CASRRNGMGEQYF. The CDR3, as DNA: TGTGCAAGTCGCCGTAACGGGATGGGGGAGCAGTACTTC.

The CDR3 bases are TGTGCCAGCAGCTTAGAGCGCAGAAGGAACACTGAAGCTTTCTTT. It is translated as CASSLERRRNTEAFF. V is TRBV7-2 and J is TRBJ1-1, with D unclear. V was clipped by 1 base and J by 1 base, with 10 bases between them. The CDR3 covers 15 residues. Per germline, CDR1 SGHTA and CDR2 FQGNSA.

A few counts support this clone. J is TRBJ1-2 and V is TRBV28; D not certain. V gave up 5 bases and J gave up 4 bases, with 8 bases separating them. Germline V gene sequence: CDR1 MDHEN, CDR2 SYDVKM. This CDR3 comprises 12 residues. This CDR3 reads CASSPPLYGYTF. In DNA, the CDR3 is TGTGCCAGCAGTCCCCCACTCTATGGCTACACCTTC.

This clone was recorded many times. The chain recombines TRBV4-3 with TRBJ1-2; no firm D call. The CDR3 totals 13 residues. Trimming took 4 bases from V and 6 from J, leaving 12 bases between them. Germline loops: CDR1 LGHNA, CDR2 YSLEER. In nucleotides, the CDR3 is TGCGCCAGCAGCCGAAGACTGGCTGATGGCTACACCTTC. Its translation is CASSRRLADGYTF.

The chain couples TRBV18 to TRBJ2-5, with D possibly called TRBD1 or TRBD2 (5 bases each). CDR1 is KGHSH, CDR2 LQKENI, per germline. V gave up 3 bases and J gave up 5 bases, with 10 bases separating them. The CDR3 extends over 13 amino acids. Written as DNA, the CDR3 is TGTGCCAGCTCACCGGGGGACCTCGAGACCCAGTACTTC. Protein product: CASSPGDLETQYF.

This clone was picked up one time. V and J are TRBV19 and TRBJ2-2, with D uncertain. Trimming shortened V by 6 bases and J by 6 bases, and 8 bases separated the two germline ends. This CDR3 is built from 12 residues. The germline CDR1 and CDR2 sequences are LNHDA and SQIVND (reference sequence). CDR3 DNA: TGTGCCAGTAGAACCAGTTCCGGGGAGCTGTTTTTT. This encodes CASRTSSGELFF.

The chain couples TRBV6-6 to TRBJ2-7; the D gene is possibly TRBD1 (6 bases). V gave up 6 bases and J gave up 4 bases, with 22 bases separating them. There are 16 residues in the CDR3. CDR1 MNHNY and CDR2 SVGAGI come from the germline V gene (reference sequence). CDR3 sequence (DNA): TGTGCCAGCAGCCCAAGGGGCAGGGGCTCGGGGTACGAGCAGTACTTC. Its protein is CASSPRGRGSGYEQYF.

This chain connects TRBV7-3 to TRBJ2-3; the D is unclear. Germline CDR1 SGHTA, CDR2 FQGTGA. The CDR3 runs 15 residues. The V end was cut by 4 bases, the J end by 5 bases, with 16 bases between. Written as DNA, the CDR3 is TGTGCCAGCAGCTCCACCGGGCTCCCCCGAGATACGCAGTATTTT. It specifies CASSSTGLPRDTQYF.